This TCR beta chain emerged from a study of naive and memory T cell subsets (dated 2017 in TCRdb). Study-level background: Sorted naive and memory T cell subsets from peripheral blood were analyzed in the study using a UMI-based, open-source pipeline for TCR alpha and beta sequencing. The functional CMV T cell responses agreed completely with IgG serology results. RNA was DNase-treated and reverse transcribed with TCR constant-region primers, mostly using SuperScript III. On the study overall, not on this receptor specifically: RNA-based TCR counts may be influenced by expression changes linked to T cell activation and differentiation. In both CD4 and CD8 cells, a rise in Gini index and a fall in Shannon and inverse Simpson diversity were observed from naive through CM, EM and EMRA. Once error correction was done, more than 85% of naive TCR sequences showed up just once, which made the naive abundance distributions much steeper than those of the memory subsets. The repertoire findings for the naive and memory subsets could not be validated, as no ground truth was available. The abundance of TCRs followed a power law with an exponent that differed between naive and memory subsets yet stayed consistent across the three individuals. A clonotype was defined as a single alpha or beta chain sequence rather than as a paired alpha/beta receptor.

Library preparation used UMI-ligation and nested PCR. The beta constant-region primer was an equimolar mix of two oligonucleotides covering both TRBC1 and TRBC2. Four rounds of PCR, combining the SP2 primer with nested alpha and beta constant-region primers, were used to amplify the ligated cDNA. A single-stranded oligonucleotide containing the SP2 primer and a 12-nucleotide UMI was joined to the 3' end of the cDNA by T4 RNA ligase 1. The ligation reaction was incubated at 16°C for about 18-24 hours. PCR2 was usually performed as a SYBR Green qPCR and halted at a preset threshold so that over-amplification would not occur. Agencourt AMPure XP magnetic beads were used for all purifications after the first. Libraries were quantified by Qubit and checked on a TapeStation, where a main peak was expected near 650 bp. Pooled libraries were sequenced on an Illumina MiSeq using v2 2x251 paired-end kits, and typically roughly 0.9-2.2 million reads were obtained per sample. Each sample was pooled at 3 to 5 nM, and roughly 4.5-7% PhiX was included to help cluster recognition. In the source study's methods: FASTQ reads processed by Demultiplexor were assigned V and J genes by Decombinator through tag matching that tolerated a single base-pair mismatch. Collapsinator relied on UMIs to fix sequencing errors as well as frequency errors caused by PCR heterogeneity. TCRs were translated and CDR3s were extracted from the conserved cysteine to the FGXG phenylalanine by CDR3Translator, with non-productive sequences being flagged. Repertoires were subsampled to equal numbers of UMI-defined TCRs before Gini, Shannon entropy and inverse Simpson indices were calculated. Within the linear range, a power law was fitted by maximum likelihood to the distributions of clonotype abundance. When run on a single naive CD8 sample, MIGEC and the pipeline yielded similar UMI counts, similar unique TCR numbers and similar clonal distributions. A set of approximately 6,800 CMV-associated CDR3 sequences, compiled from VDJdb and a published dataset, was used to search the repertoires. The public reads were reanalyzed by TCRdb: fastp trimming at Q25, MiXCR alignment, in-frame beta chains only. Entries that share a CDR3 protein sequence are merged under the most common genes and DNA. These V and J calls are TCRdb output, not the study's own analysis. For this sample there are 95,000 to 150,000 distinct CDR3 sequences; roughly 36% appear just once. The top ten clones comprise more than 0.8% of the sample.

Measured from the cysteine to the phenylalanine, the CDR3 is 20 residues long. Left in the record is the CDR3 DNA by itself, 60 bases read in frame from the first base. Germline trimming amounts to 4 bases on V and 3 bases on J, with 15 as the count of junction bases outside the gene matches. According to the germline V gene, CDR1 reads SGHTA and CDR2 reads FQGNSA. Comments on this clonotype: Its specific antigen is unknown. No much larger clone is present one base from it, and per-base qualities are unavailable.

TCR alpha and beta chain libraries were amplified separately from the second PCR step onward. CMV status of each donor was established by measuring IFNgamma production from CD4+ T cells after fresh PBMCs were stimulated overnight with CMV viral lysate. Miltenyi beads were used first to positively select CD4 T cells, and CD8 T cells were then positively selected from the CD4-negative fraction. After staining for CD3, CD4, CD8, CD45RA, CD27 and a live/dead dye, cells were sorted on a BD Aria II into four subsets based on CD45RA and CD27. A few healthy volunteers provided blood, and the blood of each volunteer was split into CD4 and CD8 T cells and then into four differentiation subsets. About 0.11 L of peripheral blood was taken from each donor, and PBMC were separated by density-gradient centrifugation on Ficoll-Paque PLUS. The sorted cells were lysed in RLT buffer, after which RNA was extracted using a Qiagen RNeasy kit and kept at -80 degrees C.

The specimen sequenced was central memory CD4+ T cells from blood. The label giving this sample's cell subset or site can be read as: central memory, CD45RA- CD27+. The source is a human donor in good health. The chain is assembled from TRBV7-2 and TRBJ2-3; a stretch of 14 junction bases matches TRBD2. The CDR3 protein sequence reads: CASSSTLPGLAGGRTDTQYF. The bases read TGTGCCAGCAGCTCAACCCTCCCAGGACTAGCGGGAGGTCGGACAGATACGCAGTATTTT.